This TCR beta chain stems from a study of T cells in tuberculosis. Across the whole study: IGRA-negative adolescents, IGRA-positive adolescents with latent tuberculosis and adults with active tuberculosis formed this South African cohort.

Sequenced by immunoSEQ multiplex PCR; TCRdb stores in-frame clones only, minus some. The sample contains some 5,500 clones, approximately 97% of which appear only once. Time point defined: new active TB diagnosis, blood taken before or within 7 days of starting treatment. On average approximately 100,000 T cells per donor were immunosequenced. As for this clone: No antigen is known for it.

Findings of the study overall: Active tuberculosis alpha repertoires lay closer to GMM-specific TCRs than controls'. Active tuberculosis cases were adults; controls were adolescents.

Trimming shortened V by 2 bases and J by 4 bases, and 18 bases separated the two germline ends. The CDR3 covers 16 residues. The germline V gene encodes CDR1 ENHRY and CDR2 SYGVKD. This TCR was sampled from an adult with tuberculosis. This rearrangement joins TRBV10-3 to TRBJ2-7, with D uncertain. The specimen comprised PBMCs, sampled at tuberculosis diagnosis. This CDR3 reads CAISEPKIQNVYEQYF. The CDR3, as DNA: TGTGCCATCAGTGAGCCGAAGATACAGAATGTTTACGAGCAGTACTTC.